Below are 30 T cell receptor beta chains sequenced from a single sample in a study of vaccination effects on CD4 cells after COVID-19. Before sequencing took place, the ViraFEST assay used viral peptide pools to expand antigen-specific CD4+ T cells. Culture lasted around eleven days before CD4+ T cell isolation. Participants got two doses of BNT162b2 or mRNA-1273 vaccine. Clones were read by immunoSEQ multiplex PCR, and TCRdb kept only the in-frame ones, dropping some. This table has about 69,000 clones, just under 75% appearing once. The antigens for these receptors are not known. The sample here was CD4+ T cells from PBMCs cultured with HCoV-229E spike peptides, taken after COVID-19 vaccination. These receptors were obtained from a human donor who received a COVID-19 vaccine.

In nucleotides, the CDR3 is TGCAGTGCTAGTGAAGACAGTTACACTGAAGCTTTCTTT. This codes for CSASEDSYTEAFF. The chain combines TRBV20-1 with TRBJ1-1, with D perhaps matching TRBD1 (5 bases). CDR3 length equals 13 residues. Germline-derived CDR1 and CDR2 are DFQATT and SNEGSKA (reference sequence). Trimming took 3 bases from V and 3 from J, leaving 11 bases between them.

V usage is TRBV5-6 and J usage is TRBJ1-5; D gene unclear. CDR3 size: 13 residues. V lost 4 bases and J lost 3, with 8 bases in between. The germline CDR1 and CDR2 sequences are SGHDT and YYEEEE. The CDR3 DNA reads as TGTGCCAGCAGCAATGCCTACAATCAGCCCCAGCATTTT. Translating gives CASSNAYNQPQHF.

This clone was recorded a few times. The chain has TRBV10-1 and TRBJ1-1, with 10 positions matching TRBD1. The CDR3 sequence is 14 residues long. V shed 8 bases, J shed 5 bases, and the junction held 8 bases outside the gene matches. CDR1 and CDR2 from the germline V gene are WNHNN and SYGVQD (reference sequence). This chain's CDR3 is CASSPGTGVTEAFF. DNA for the CDR3: TGCGCCAGCTCCCCCGGGACAGGGGTAACTGAAGCTTTCTTT.

The CDR3 DNA reads as TGTGCCAGCAGTGAAAGGAGACTACTCGGACAGGGTGCCAATGAGCAGTTCTTC. This sequence encodes CASSERRLLGQGANEQFF. The chain combines TRBV2 with TRBJ2-1; 8 bases fit TRBD1. Germline CDR1 and CDR2: SNHLY and FYNNEI. The CDR3 runs to 18 residues. V was clipped by 2 bases and J by 6 bases; unmatched bases: 15.

J is TRBJ2-2 and V is TRBV10-3; D gene unclear. Germline CDR1 is ENHRY and CDR2 is SYGVKD. The ends were cut back, 4 bases at V and 1 base at J, with 19 bases in the middle. This CDR3 spans 18 amino acids. CDR3 residues: CAISVGLTVWGNTGELFF. CDR3 coding DNA: TGTGCCATCAGTGTGGGGTTAACAGTCTGGGGGAACACCGGGGAGCTGTTTTTT.

The chain links TRBV6-2 or TRBV6-3 to TRBJ2-1, with 9 bases matching TRBD2. The CDR3 has 15 residues. Unmatched junction bases numbered 5, after V lost 5 bases and J lost 3 bases. Germline CDR1 is MNHEY and CDR2 is SVGEGT. CDR3 sequence: CASSKGTSLYNEQFF. CDR3 coding DNA: TGTGCCAGCAGTAAAGGGACTAGCCTCTACAATGAGCAGTTCTTC.

J is TRBJ2-2 and V is TRBV29-1, with 8 nucleotides matching TRBD1. CDR1 is SQVTM, CDR2 ANQGSEA, per germline. V shed 7 bases and J 5 bases; nucleotides not matched to a gene: 9. This CDR3 comprises 14 residues. The CDR3 sequence: CSAIQGASTGELFF. The CDR3 DNA sequence: TGCAGCGCGATCCAGGGGGCCTCTACCGGGGAGCTGTTTTTT.

This clone was seen only a few times. The chain combines TRBV2 with TRBJ1-5; tentative D call: TRBD1 (5 bases). The germline V and J ends were trimmed by 9 bases and 0 bases, with 9 bases remaining between them. CDR1 and CDR2 from the germline V gene are SNHLY and FYNNEI. This CDR3 has 13 residues. CDR3 coding DNA: TGTGCCAGTGCGGGGGGTAGCAATCAGCCCCAGCATTTT. This translates into CASAGGSNQPQHF.

The chain employs TRBV3-1 (or the pseudogene TRBV3-2) and TRBJ2-5; 10 positions match TRBD2. Per the germline V gene, CDR1 is LGHDT and CDR2 is YNNKEL (reference sequence). J gave up 5 bases and V 1 base, and 13 bases lay outside the gene matches. This CDR3 has 18 amino acids. In DNA form, the CDR3 reads TGTGCCAGCAGCCAAGTTCTGTATAGCGGGGGGTCCCGGGAGACCCAGTACTTC. It yields the protein CASSQVLYSGGSRETQYF.

This clone was seen a single time. The gene calls are TRBV11-2 and TRBJ2-5; 13 bases line up with TRBD2. The germline gives CDR1 SGHAT, CDR2 FQNNGV. CDR3 length equals 17 residues. The V segment lost 3 bases and the J segment 2 bases; nucleotides outside the gene matches: 6. The CDR3 sequence: CASSFYRTSGGQETQYF. As DNA, the CDR3 is TGTGCCAGCAGCTTTTATAGGACTAGCGGGGGTCAAGAGACCCAGTACTTC. Variable domain in full (rest from reference TRBV11-2 and TRBJ2-5): EAGVAQSPRYKIIEKRQSVAFWCNPISGHATLYWYQQILGQGPKLLIQFQNNGVVDDSQLPKDRFSAERLKGVDSTLKIQPAKLEDSAVYLCASSFYRTSGGQETQYFGPGTRLLVL.

The CDR3 DNA reads TGTGCCAGCAGTTACCGGGTTCAAGAGACCCAGTACTTC. Protein sequence: CASSYRVQETQYF. V usage is TRBV6-5 and J usage is TRBJ2-5, with D unresolved. V was clipped by 2 bases and J by 2 bases, with 6 bases between them. The germline V gene has CDR1 MNHEY and CDR2 SVGAGI. The CDR3 runs to 13 residues.

This clone was detected a few times. This chain links TRBV7-8 with TRBJ2-2, with D uncertain. V was cut by 6 bases and J by 3 bases, with 8 bases left in between. This CDR3 contains 13 residues. The germline V gene has CDR1 SGHVS and CDR2 FQNEAQ. As DNA, the CDR3 is TGTGCCAGCAGACGTGAACACACCGGGGAGCTGTTTTTT. Amino acids: CASRREHTGELFF.

The V call is TRBV7-6, the J call TRBJ1-5, with 7 bases that match TRBD1. This CDR3 region has 17 residues. The trim removed 1 base at V and 1 base at J, leaving 7 bases unmatched. The germline gives CDR1 SGHVS, CDR2 FNYEAQ. CDR3 sequence: CASSLEAGQLSNQPQHF. Written as DNA, the CDR3 is TGTGCCAGCAGCTTAGAAGCGGGACAGTTGAGCAATCAGCCCCAGCATTTT.

In DNA, the CDR3 is TGTGCCATCAGTGGAGGGGGCTACGAGCAGTACGTC. It translates to CAISGGGYEQYV. This chain uses TRBV10-3 with TRBJ2-7, with D maybe TRBD1 (6 bases). The CDR3 spans 12 residues. Per germline, CDR1 ENHRY and CDR2 SYGVKD. V gave up 4 bases and J gave up 3 bases, with 7 bases separating them.

This clone was detected only a few times. The genes are TRBV7-9 and TRBJ1-2; no clear D gene. V was shortened by 0 bases and J by 0 bases, with 5 bases between the two germline ends. Germline V gene lookup returns CDR1 SEHNR and CDR2 FQNEAQ (reference sequence). The CDR3 has 14 residues. The CDR3 DNA sequence: TGTGCCAGCAGCTTAGCTAGTCCTAACTATGGCTACACCTTC. Its protein is CASSLASPNYGYTF.

This chain connects TRBV5-1 to TRBJ1-4; D is undetermined. V lost 3 bases to trimming and J lost 7 bases, with 10 bases between them. Looked up from germline, CDR1 is SGHRS and CDR2 is YFSETQ. The CDR3 spans 13 residues. The CDR3 DNA reads as TGCGCCAGCAGCTCGATTGGAGGTGAAAAACTGTTTTTT. This sequence encodes CASSSIGGEKLFF.

The rearrangement links TRBV18 to TRBJ2-5; D possibly corresponds to TRBD2 (6 bases). This CDR3 has 15 amino acids. Germline CDR1 reads KGHSH; CDR2 reads LQKENI. Trimming took 5 bases from V and 5 from J, leaving 18 bases between them. As DNA, the CDR3 is TGTGCCAGCTCATCGGTTCATGGGGGGTCCGAGACCCAGTACTTC. Translation: CASSSVHGGSETQYF.

V gene TRBV6-5 combines with J gene TRBJ1-5, with 8 bases fitting TRBD1. Germline CDR1 and CDR2: MNHEY and SVGAGI. The V gene end was trimmed by 5 bases and the J gene end by 4 bases; junction bases not matched to a gene: 1. This CDR3 spans 13 amino acids. The CDR3 here is CASSRTGNQPQHF. The CDR3 DNA sequence: TGTGCCAGCAGTAGGACAGGGAATCAGCCCCAGCATTTT.

J is TRBJ2-6 and V is TRBV6-1; TRBD1 aligns across 8 bases. CDR1 is MNHNS, CDR2 SASEGT, per germline. Trimming at V came to 4 bases and at J to 3 bases, leaving 8 bases not matched to a gene. There are 17 residues in the CDR3. CDR3 amino acids: CASSAWQGAFGANVLTF. The CDR3 coding sequence is TGTGCCAGCAGTGCTTGGCAGGGGGCATTTGGGGCCAACGTCCTGACTTTC.

The V call is TRBV5-1, the J call TRBJ2-4; maybe TRBD2 (5 bases). Trimming left V 0 bases short and J 8 bases short, with 12 bases between. This CDR3 spans 14 amino acids. In germline, CDR1 is SGHRS, CDR2 YFSETQ. The CDR3, as DNA: TGCGCCAGCAGCTTGGACGGGGTCGGAGACATTCAGTACTTC. Its protein product is CASSLDGVGDIQYF.

The V and J genes are TRBV12-3 or TRBV12-4 and TRBJ2-5; unclear D gene. Trimming shortened V by 8 bases and J by 4 bases, and 5 bases separated the two germline ends. This CDR3 spans 10 amino acids. CDR3 loop: CASARETQYF. The CDR3 nucleotides are TGTGCCAGCGCTAGAGAGACCCAGTACTTC.

The rearrangement uses TRBV18 and TRBJ2-6; D call uncertain. The CDR3 has 16 amino acids. The germline V gene encodes CDR1 KGHSH and CDR2 LQKENI. V was cut by 5 bases and J by 0 bases, with 11 bases left in between. The CDR3 loop reads CASSSQVVSGANVLTF. DNA for the CDR3: TGTGCCAGCTCATCCCAGGTCGTCTCTGGGGCCAACGTCCTGACTTTC. The entire variable domain, with the rest obtained from reference TRBV18 and TRBJ2-6, is as follows: NAGVMQNPRHLVRRRGQEARLRCSPMKGHSHVYWYRQLPEEGLKFMVYLQKENIIDESGMPKERFSAEFPKEGPSILRIQQVVRGDSAAYFCASSSQVVSGANVLTFGAGSRLTVL.

The gene calls are TRBV4-2 and TRBJ1-1, with D unresolved. Per germline, CDR1 LGHNA and CDR2 YNFKEQ. Trimming cost V 0 bases and J 3 bases, with 8 bases left between them. CDR3 length: 14 residues. This chain's CDR3 is CASSQEWRDTEAFF. In DNA, the CDR3 is TGTGCCAGCAGCCAAGAATGGCGGGACACTGAAGCTTTCTTT.

The J gene is TRBJ2-3, the V gene TRBV13, with D possibly being TRBD1 (6 bases). CDR1 PRHDT and CDR2 FYEKMQ come from the germline V gene (reference sequence). The CDR3 covers 17 residues. Trimming cost V 1 base and J 3 bases, with 17 bases left between them. The CDR3 nucleotides read TGTGCCAGCAGCTTAGAATTTGGGGGCCGAGGTACAGATACGCAGTATTTT. Translating it yields CASSLEFGGRGTDTQYF.

The chain recombines TRBV5-1 with TRBJ2-3; perhaps TRBD2 as D (6 bases). Germline lookup yields CDR1 SGHRS and CDR2 YFSETQ. The CDR3 contains 13 residues. V lost 0 bases and J 6 bases, leaving 8 bases between the germline ends. The CDR3 DNA reads as TGCGCCAGCAGCTTGGTGGGGAGGGATACGCAGTATTTT. Translated: CASSLVGRDTQYF.

The chain is built from TRBV14 and TRBJ2-5; 7 nucleotides match TRBD2. Germline V gives CDR1 SGHDN, CDR2 FVKESK. CDR3 size: 17 residues. V was pared by 0 bases and J by 1 base, with 8 bases of the junction left unmatched. DNA of the CDR3: TGTGCCAGCAGCCAAGATAGTTGGGGGGGACCCCAAGAGACCCAGTACTTC. Translated, it gives CASSQDSWGGPQETQYF.

The rearrangement links TRBV6-2 or TRBV6-3 to TRBJ2-7; 9 nucleotides agree with TRBD1. The CDR3 length is 17 residues. V lost 6 bases, J lost 4 bases, and 16 bases stayed unmatched. The germline V gene encodes CDR1 MNHEY and CDR2 SVGEGT. The DNA of the CDR3 is TGTGCCAGCAGCCCTACTGGGGGGGACAGGGCCGTTTACGAGCAGTACGTC. This gives the protein CASSPTGGDRAVYEQYV.

The chain joins TRBV15 to TRBJ2-1; 7 nucleotides align to TRBD1. In germline, CDR1 is LNHNV, CDR2 YYDKDF (reference sequence). J was trimmed by 4 bases and V by 3 bases; bases with no gene match: 6. There are 15 residues in the CDR3. CDR3 sequence (DNA): TGTGCCACCAGCAGGCCGGGACAGAGGTACAATGAGCAGTTCTTC. This translates into CATSRPGQRYNEQFF.

This rearrangement joins TRBV25-1 to TRBJ1-5; D is uncertain. Germline V gene lookup returns CDR1 MGHDK and CDR2 SYGVNS. V lost 8 bases, J lost 4 bases, and 18 bases lay in between. The CDR3 has 15 amino acids. CDR3 loop: CASGSSGQRNQPQHF. In DNA form, the CDR3 reads TGTGCCAGCGGCTCGTCCGGCCAGCGAAATCAGCCCCAGCATTTT.

The rearrangement joins TRBV6-2 or TRBV6-3 to TRBJ2-2, with 8 bases aligning to TRBD1. There are 15 residues in the CDR3. V lost 6 bases and J lost 3; bases outside the gene matches: 6. CDR1 is MNHEY, CDR2 SVGEGT, per germline. CDR3 in DNA: TGTGCCAGCAGCCGACTGGACAGGGACACCGGGGAGCTGTTTTTT. Amino acids: CASSRLDRDTGELFF.